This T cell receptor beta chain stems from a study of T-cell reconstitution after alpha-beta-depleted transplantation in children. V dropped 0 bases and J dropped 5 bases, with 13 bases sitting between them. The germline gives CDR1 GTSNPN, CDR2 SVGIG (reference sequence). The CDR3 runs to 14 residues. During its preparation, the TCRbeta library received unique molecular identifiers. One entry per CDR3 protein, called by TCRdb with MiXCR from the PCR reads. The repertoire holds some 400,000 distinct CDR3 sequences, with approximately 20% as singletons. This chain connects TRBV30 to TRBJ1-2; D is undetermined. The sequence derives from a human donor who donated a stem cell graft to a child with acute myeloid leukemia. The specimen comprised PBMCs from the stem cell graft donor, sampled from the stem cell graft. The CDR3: CAWSVPTSSYGYTF. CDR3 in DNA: TGTGCCTGGAGTGTACCTACATCTTCATATGGCTACACCTTC.